Shown below are 28 T cell receptor beta chains from a single sample sequenced in a study of response to subunit inactivated influenza vaccine. TCRdb analysed the RT-PCR reads with MiXCR anew, one entry per CDR3 protein. This table holds some 500,000 distinct CDR3 sequences, about 25% found once. Sequences were derived from CD4+ T cells sorted from PBMCs, sampled roughly 5 days after vaccination. The receptors stem from a man aged 50-60 years who received an inactivated influenza vaccine.

A note on this clonotype: One junction end disagrees with the germline gene, perhaps due to a read error. The V call is TRBV3-1, the J call TRBJ2-3, with D possibly TRBD2 on 7 matching bases. Germline loops: CDR1 LGHDT, CDR2 YNNKEL (reference sequence). CDR3 length: 16 amino acids. CDR3 in amino acids: CASSRVGGPYTDTHYF. The CDR3 DNA reads as TGTGCCAGCAGCCGCGTCGGGGGGCCTTACACAGATACGCACTATTTT.

The chain has TRBV5-1 and TRBJ2-7; D is perhaps TRBD2 (6 bases). The ends were cut back, 0 bases at V and 5 bases at J, with 15 bases in the middle. The CDR3 runs 15 residues. Germline CDR1 SGHRS, CDR2 YFSETQ. DNA for the CDR3: TGCGCCAGCAGCTTGGCCGGGGGTGGTTTCAACGAGCAGTACTTC. Translating gives CASSLAGGGFNEQYF.

This chain connects TRBV14 to TRBJ1-6; tentative D call: TRBD1 (6 bases). Looked up from germline, CDR1 is SGHDN and CDR2 is FVKESK. Deletions cut 3 bases from V and 9 bases from J, with 18 bases between. The CDR3 length is 16 residues. The CDR3 DNA reads as TGTGCCAGCAGCCAGGCGGACAGCATCGGGATTTCACCCCTCCACTTT. Translating gives CASSQADSIGISPLHF.

V gene TRBV7-9 combines with J gene TRBJ2-6; D unresolved. Trimming removed 8 bases at V and 2 bases at J, with 7 bases between. CDR1 is SEHNR and CDR2 is FQNEAQ in the germline V gene (reference sequence). The CDR3 runs to 13 residues. The CDR3 sequence: CASGIAGANVLTF. CDR3 bases: TGTGCCAGCGGCATAGCTGGGGCCAACGTCCTGACTTTC. Variable domain in full (rest from reference TRBV7-9 and TRBJ2-6): DTGVSQNPRHKITKRGQNVTFRCDPISEHNRLYWYRQTLGQGPEFLTYFQNEAQLEKSRLLSDRFSAERPKGSFSTLEIQRTEQGDSAMYLCASGIAGANVLTFGAGSRLTVL.

This clonotype occurred a few times. The chain uses TRBV20-1 and TRBJ2-4; D is ambiguous. CDR1 DFQATT and CDR2 SNEGSKA come from the germline V gene (reference sequence). Trimming shortened V by 1 base and J by 1 base, and 14 bases separated the two germline ends. The CDR3 is made up of 16 amino acids. The chain's CDR3 is CSARAGRWAAKNIQYF. Written as DNA, the CDR3 is TGCAGTGCTAGAGCAGGAAGGTGGGCGGCCAAAAACATTCAGTACTTC.

In DNA, the CDR3 is TGTGCCAGCAGTACACACAGGGGGCAGTACTTC. This codes for CASSTHRGQYF. This chain joins TRBV6-6 and TRBJ2-7; 7 bases are a match to TRBD1. Unmatched junction bases numbered 4, after V lost 5 bases and J lost 9 bases. Germline loops: CDR1 MNHNY, CDR2 SVGAGI (reference sequence). The CDR3 runs 11 residues.

This chain connects TRBV10-3 to TRBJ2-2; TRBD2 matches at 14 bases. The CDR3 sequence is 16 residues long. Trimming removed 10 bases from V and 1 base from J; junction bases left unmatched: 5. In germline, CDR1 is ENHRY, CDR2 SYGVKD. The CDR3 region is CATGTSGGKNTGELFF. As DNA, the CDR3 is TGTGCCACCGGGACTAGCGGGGGAAAGAACACCGGGGAGCTGTTTTTT.

The J gene is TRBJ2-3, the V gene TRBV19; the D gene is possibly TRBD2 (5 bases). Germline lookup yields CDR1 LNHDA and CDR2 SQIVND (reference sequence). V was clipped by 3 bases and J by 2 bases, with 18 bases between them. The CDR3 length is 17 residues. This chain's CDR3 is CASSIRRSSGDTDTQYF. The CDR3 DNA sequence: TGTGCCAGTAGTATTAGGCGGTCCAGCGGTGACACAGATACGCAGTATTTT.

This clonotype was picked up many times. The chain is built from TRBV12-3 or TRBV12-4 and TRBJ2-1; a weak D match, TRBD2 (7 bases). The CDR3 consists of 12 residues. Trimming cost V 7 bases and J 16 bases, with 20 bases left between them. CDR3 in amino acids: CASTPGPGGYFF. The DNA for the CDR3 is TGTGCCAGCACTCCCGGCCCGGGGGGCTACTTCTTC.

This clonotype was seen only a few times. The chain is built from TRBV12-3 or TRBV12-4 and TRBJ2-3; D may correspond to TRBD1 or TRBD2 (5 bases each). The V end lost 6 bases, the J end lost 2 bases, and 12 bases lay between the germline ends. The CDR3 is 14 residues long. DNA for the CDR3: TGTGCCAGCAGGCCCCAGGGAGCCACAGATACGCAGTATTTT. Translation gives CASRPQGATDTQYF.

About this clonotype itself: With a much larger clone just one base away, this may be a read error. The rearrangement links TRBV4-2 to TRBJ1-1; D may be TRBD1 (5 bases). The V gene lost 0 bases and the J gene lost 1 base, with 6 bases spanning the gap. The CDR3 is 14 residues long. Germline CDR1 reads LGHNA; CDR2 reads YNFKEQ. The CDR3 DNA sequence: TGTGCCAGCAGCCAAGACAGGGAGAACACTGAAGCTTTCTTT. Translating it yields CASSQDRENTEAFF.

The V gene is TRBV5-1, the J gene TRBJ1-1; D remains unclear. Germline lookup yields CDR1 SGHRS and CDR2 YFSETQ. Trimming pared 4 bases from V and 6 bases from J, leaving 10 bases between. This CDR3 is built from 12 residues. The CDR3 DNA follows: TGCGCCAGCAGCAAAGGGAAGGCTGAAGCTTTCTTT. The encoded protein is CASSKGKAEAFF.

The gene calls are TRBV7-2 and TRBJ2-5, with D possibly being TRBD1 (6 bases). With 5 bases removed from V and 4 bases from J, the gap between germline ends came to 14 bases. The CDR3 totals 14 residues. Germline V gene lookup returns CDR1 SGHTA and CDR2 FQGNSA. CDR3 in amino acids: CASSTRGSGETQYF. The CDR3 coding sequence is TGTGCCAGCAGCACGAGGGGGTCAGGAGAGACCCAGTACTTC.

The chain has TRBV5-1 and TRBJ2-1, with a possible D match to TRBD1 (5 bases). CDR1 is SGHRS and CDR2 is YFSETQ in the germline V gene. Trimming removed 0 bases from V and 7 bases from J, with 14 bases in between. CDR3 size: 15 residues. As DNA, the CDR3 is TGCGCCAGCAGCTTGGGACGTAGTCAGGGAAATGAGCAGTTCTTC. Protein sequence: CASSLGRSQGNEQFF.

Many counts were recorded for this clonotype. A much larger clonotype is one base distant, so this may be a read error. This rearrangement joins TRBV5-1 to TRBJ2-3; D may be TRBD1 (5 bases). Deletions cut 0 bases from V and 2 bases from J, with 7 bases between. This CDR3 has 14 amino acids. CDR1 is SGHRS and CDR2 is YFSETQ in the germline V gene. CDR3 nucleotides: TGCGCCAGCAGCTTGGGACAGACCACAGATACGCAGTATTTT. Protein: CASSLGQTTDTQYF.

The genes are TRBV7-9 and TRBJ1-2, with D perhaps TRBD1 (6 bases). CDR3 length: 16 amino acids. Germline V gene data show CDR1 as SEHNR and CDR2 as FQNEAQ (reference sequence). Deletions cut 0 bases from V and 4 bases from J, with 15 bases between. CDR3 in amino acids: CASSLAEGDGVYGYTF. The CDR3 DNA reads as TGTGCCAGCAGCTTAGCGGAGGGGGACGGAGTCTATGGCTACACCTTC.

V is TRBV7-9 and J is TRBJ1-4; 7 bases line up with TRBD1. Losses at the gene ends were 5 bases for V and 2 bases for J; bases not matched to a gene: 8. Germline CDR1 and CDR2: SEHNR and FQNEAQ (reference sequence). The CDR3 extends over 16 amino acids. The CDR3 region has the DNA TGTGCCAGCAGCCGAGCCACAGGGGCGACTAATGAAAAACTGTTTTTT. Protein sequence: CASSRATGATNEKLFF. Filled out from reference TRBV7-9 and TRBJ1-4, the complete variable domain reads DTGVSQNPRHKITKRGQNVTFRCDPISEHNRLYWYRQTLGQGPEFLTYFQNEAQLEKSRLLSDRFSAERPKGSFSTLEIQRTEQGDSAMYLCASSRATGATNEKLFFGSGTQLSVL.

The V and J genes are TRBV18 and TRBJ2-1; 8 bases are a match to TRBD1. The CDR3 runs 15 residues. Germline V gene data show CDR1 as KGHSH and CDR2 as LQKENI. Losses at the gene ends were 8 bases for V and 8 bases for J; bases not matched to a gene: 14. The CDR3 loop reads CASARRQGSKDEQFF. CDR3 DNA sequence: TGTGCCAGCGCAAGACGACAGGGGAGTAAGGATGAGCAGTTCTTC.

V is TRBV10-3 and J is TRBJ2-1, with TRBD2 as a possible D gene (6 bases). CDR3 length equals 12 residues. Germline V gene lookup returns CDR1 ENHRY and CDR2 SYGVKD. V lost 3 bases to trimming and J lost 10 bases, with 10 bases between them. As DNA, the CDR3 is TGTGCCATCAGTGACTCTAGCGACGAGCAGTTCTTC. It specifies CAISDSSDEQFF.

The chain combines TRBV27 with TRBJ2-7, with D perhaps matching TRBD2 (7 bases). Germline CDR1 MNHEY, CDR2 SMNVEV (reference sequence). There are 13 residues in the CDR3. V dropped 6 bases and J dropped 7 bases, with 16 bases sitting between them. The CDR3 here is CASSPGGRGEQYF. In DNA form, the CDR3 reads TGTGCCAGCAGCCCCGGGGGGCGGGGAGAGCAGTACTTC.

The chain recombines TRBV4-2 with TRBJ2-3, with a weak D call TRBD2 (5 bases). The V end lost 0 bases, the J end lost 5 bases, and 15 bases lay between the germline ends. The CDR3 runs 16 residues. Germline loops: CDR1 LGHNA, CDR2 YNFKEQ. The CDR3 reads CASSQEGNHAGDTQYF. The CDR3 DNA is TGTGCCAGCAGCCAAGAAGGAAACCACGCGGGAGATACGCAGTATTTT.

This chain joins TRBV6-2 or TRBV6-3 and TRBJ1-5, with TRBD1 matching over 9 bases. The CDR3 loop spans 13 amino acids. In germline, CDR1 is MNHEY, CDR2 SVGEGT. The CDR3 bases are TGTGCGGTGGGACAGGGATCACGACAGCCCCAGCATTTT. Translating it yields CAVGQGSRQPQHF.

This clonotype has a handful of counts. The chain recombines TRBV5-1 with TRBJ2-1; 12 bases agree with TRBD1. Unmatched junction bases numbered 8, after V lost 2 bases and J lost 8 bases. The CDR3 spans 16 residues. Germline V lookup: CDR1 SGHRS, CDR2 YFSETQ. The CDR3 sequence is CASSFLGGTGGDEQFF. The CDR3 DNA is TGCGCCAGCAGCTTTTTAGGAGGGACAGGGGGCGATGAGCAGTTCTTC. The full variable domain, its missing parts supplied by reference TRBV5-1 and TRBJ2-1, is KAGVTQTPRYLIKTRGQQVTLSCSPISGHRSVSWYQQTPGQGLQFLFEYFSETQRNKGNFPGRFSGRQFSNSRSEMNVSTLELGDSALYLCASSFLGGTGGDEQFFGPGTRLTVL.

This clonotype was counted between two and nine times. This chain's CDR3 is CSARGTDSSPLHF. The DNA of the CDR3 is TGCAGTGCTAGGGGGACAGATAGTTCACCCCTCCACTTT. The rearrangement uses TRBV20-1 and TRBJ1-6; 7 bases are a match to TRBD1. Trimming at V came to 3 bases and at J to 9 bases, leaving 5 bases not matched to a gene. The germline V gene has CDR1 DFQATT and CDR2 SNEGSKA (reference sequence). The CDR3 covers 13 residues.

This sequence joins TRBV4-3 and TRBJ2-1, with 9 bases matching TRBD2. Germline loops: CDR1 LGHNA, CDR2 YSLEER. J gave up 7 bases and V 3 bases, and 1 base lay outside the gene matches. The CDR3 runs 13 residues. The CDR3 DNA follows: TGCGCCAGCAGCCAGCTAGCGGGGAATGAGCAGTTCTTC. Its protein is CASSQLAGNEQFF.

The V and J genes are TRBV24-1 and TRBJ2-1; no clear D gene. From germline, CDR1 is KGHDR and CDR2 SFDVKD. This CDR3 is built from 10 residues. The V and J ends lost 11 bases and 6 bases respectively, with 7 bases between them. The CDR3 loop reads CASDPNEQFF. CDR3 sequence (DNA): TGTGCCAGTGACCCCAATGAGCAGTTCTTC.

This rearrangement joins TRBV20-1 to TRBJ2-3; the D is unclear. Germline-derived CDR1 and CDR2 are DFQATT and SNEGSKA (reference sequence). The CDR3 consists of 8 residues. CDR3 loop: CSTDTQYF. CDR3 DNA: TGCAGCACAGATACGCAGTATTTT.

A few counts support this clonotype. This chain connects TRBV20-1 to TRBJ2-1; TRBD2 matches at 12 bases. Germline CDR1 reads DFQATT; CDR2 reads SNEGSKA (reference sequence). The CDR3 sequence is 14 residues long. The V and J ends lost 4 bases and 9 bases, in that order; junction bases with no gene match: 7. The CDR3 nucleotides are TGCAGTGCTACGAGGCCTAGCGGGGGGGGTGAGCAGTTCTTC. Its protein is CSATRPSGGGEQFF.